A selection of T cell receptor beta chains follows, all from one sample in a study of blood T cell repertoires in COVID-19. TCRdb's copy holds only in-frame clones and misses some; the assay was immunoSEQ multiplex PCR. The repertoire includes tens of thousands of clones, roughly 90% of them detected once, and 1.5% to 2% sits in the top ten. Sequenced sample: peripheral blood. Receptor source: a young man with acute or convalescent COVID-19. Each CDR3 is given with its conserved first and last residue.

>TRBJ1-1|TRBV5-1
CASSLDGSTEAFF
>TRBJ2-1|TRBV23-1
CASSQWQVDEQFF
>TRBJ1-1|TRBV5-1
CASSFNQRDTEAFF
>TRBJ1-1|TRBV2
CASSEELAGGTEAFF
>TRBJ2-2|TRBV14
CASSRFGRGELFF
>TRBJ1-3|TRBV5-4
CASSLGGQAGGNTIYF
>TRBJ1-5|TRBV30
CAWGHGEVGQPQHF
>TRBJ2-5|TRBV9
CASSVFGTVQETQYF
>TRBJ2-3|TRBV7-6
CASSLEINPTDTQYF
>TRBJ2-1|TRBV10-3
CAILTGDGNNEQFF
>TRBJ2-3|TRBV6-6
CASSTVARGTDTQYF
>TRBJ1-3|TRBV28
CASGTTRNTIYF
>TRBJ1-1|TRBV11-2
CASSAWPGGSDTEAFF
>TRBJ2-3|TRBV28
CASSLPGGGTDTQYF
>TRBJ2-5|TRBV5-4
CASSLVGTAQETQYF
>TRBJ1-1|TRBV23-1
CASSQSFGGSTEAFF
>TRBJ1-4|TRBV6-5
CASSYERGGLDEKLFF
>TRBJ2-3|TRBV29-1
CSVELAAGVTDTQYF
>TRBJ1-2|TRBV5-4
CASSLATGRNYGYTF
>TRBJ2-1|TRBV7-8
CASSLAEAGSYNEQFF
>TRBJ2-1|TRBV29-1
CSDRQRGPGPTIGNEQFF
>TRBJ2-3|TRBV13
CASSLSPSGRSTDTQYF
>TRBJ1-3|TRBV7-9
CASSLALGQKAGNTIYF
>TRBJ2-2|TRBV19
CATTMTSGTGELFF
>TRBJ1-1|TRBV9
CASSAWDRRYNENTEAFF
>TRBJ1-2|TRBV18
CASSSGNYGYTF
>TRBJ2-3|TRBV6-2/TRBV6-3
CASSRPTITYTDTQYF
>TRBJ2-1|TRBV9
CASSVDGGSYNEQFF
>TRBJ2-2|TRBV18
CASSPGTTTGELFF
>TRBJ1-6|TRBV12-3/TRBV12-4
CASRGLWSSPLHF
>TRBJ1-1|TRBV2
CASIPGLGADTEAFF
>TRBJ2-5|TRBV2
CASRNFLGFGETQYF
>TRBJ1-2|TRBV5-1
CASSSTGPHYGYTF
>TRBJ1-5|TRBV30
CAWSVNSGRQPQHF
>TRBJ1-2|TRBV14
CASSRQTNYGYTF
>TRBJ1-6|TRBV28
CASSPANGSPLHF
>TRBJ1-1|TRBV5-1
CASSQGMNTEAFF
>TRBJ2-3|TRBV11-1
CASSFARVGTDTQYF
>TRBJ1-2|TRBV2
CASRQEANYGYTF
>TRBJ2-2|TRBV11-3
CASSPRGGKTGELFF
>TRBJ1-1|TRBV7-2
CASSFRGGAPEAFF
>TRBJ1-5|TRBV12-5
CARGESNQPQHF
>TRBJ2-1|TRBV6-5
CASSLSGTGAGNEQFF
>TRBJ2-5|TRBV5-4
CASSLGQGLETQYF
>TRBJ1-5|TRBV7-6
CASSLDLRDRGGNQPQHF
>TRBJ2-7|TRBV2
CASRGDRAYEQYF